This T cell receptor (beta chain) appears in the sequencing data of a study of T cell responses to AZD1222 COVID-19 vaccine. Study-wide points: Females made up more of the donors, who were largely white British, and clonal diversity may have come out too low. Two doses of AZD1222 preceded a rise in Spike-specific TCR breadth and depth. Spike was spanned by vaccine-associated CD4 TCRs, which were dominant at 160-218 and 743-854. Baseline antibody screening turned up just a handful of seropositive AZD1222 recipients.

Profiling relied on immunoSEQ multiplex PCR, and the TCRdb table lists in-frame clones only, not all of them. The sample holds more than 85,000 clones, roughly 90% seen once. Comment on this clone: Its target is not known.

CDR3 length equals 14 residues. Trimming removed 6 bases from V and 1 base from J, with 10 bases in between. Germline V gene sequence: CDR1 SNHLY, CDR2 FYNNEI. The sample was peripheral blood, taken 28 days after the second AZD1222 dose. The chain combines TRBV2 with TRBJ1-3; D unclear. The sequence was obtained from an adult who received the AZD1222 COVID-19 vaccine. The CDR3 sequence: CASSQDGSGNTIYF. CDR3 nucleotide sequence: TGTGCCAGCAGCCAAGACGGTTCTGGAAACACCATATATTTT.